The 20 T cell receptor beta chains given below trace back to one sample, sequenced in a study of CXCR3-negative and CXCR3-positive naive CD8 T cells. 5' RACE with UMI labels generated the TRB cDNA libraries. TCRdb processed the 5' RACE reads again and assigns one entry to each CDR3 protein, with no DNA. There are tens of thousands of distinct CDR3 sequences in the sample, with 1.1% held by the top ten. The sample comprised naive CXCR3- CD8+ T cells from blood. Subset denoted: CD45RO-CCR7+CD27+CD95- naive CD8+ T cells lacking CXCR3 (TNR3-). These receptors originate from a human donor in good health. Some clones in this sample may be carry-over from other donors' samples.

The chain joins TRBV29-1 to TRBJ2-2; TCRdb calls TRBD1, which cannot be checked without DNA. The CDR3 consists of 13 residues. Germline CDR1 SQVTM, CDR2 ANQGSEA. The CDR3: CSVERPVAGELFF.

The rearrangement uses TRBV12-3 or TRBV12-4 and TRBJ2-2; TCRdb indicates TRBD1, and absent DNA this call remains unverified. This CDR3 has 14 amino acids. The CDR3 here is CASIGTGRSGGLFF.

The V and J genes are TRBV11-1 and TRBJ2-7; TCRdb lists TRBD1, though no DNA is available to test this call. The CDR3 has 15 amino acids. CDR1 and CDR2 from the germline V gene are SGHAT and FQDESV (reference sequence). The CDR3 sequence: CASKLRAPVPYEQYF.

The V call is TRBV12-3 or TRBV12-4, the J call TRBJ2-1; checking the TCRdb D call of TRBD1 is not possible without DNA. This CDR3 region has 15 residues. Here the CDR3 reads CASSFGSGGYNEQFF.

This chain connects TRBV7-9 to TRBJ1-2; TCRdb lists TRBD1, though no DNA is available to test this call. CDR1 is SEHNR and CDR2 is FQNEAQ in the germline V gene (reference sequence). The CDR3 is made up of 15 amino acids. This CDR3 is CASSSGQGPTYGYTF.

The rearrangement joins TRBV10-3 to TRBJ2-5. Germline V CDR1 and CDR2: ENHRY, SYGVKD. CDR3 length: 14 amino acids. CDR3 residues: CAISDIQDQETQYF.

The chain links TRBV11-2 to TRBJ2-5; lacking DNA, the TRBD1 call made by TCRdb goes unchecked. The germline V gene has CDR1 SGHAT and CDR2 FQNNGV. The CDR3 length is 15 residues. The chain's CDR3 is CASSSLGVLRQTQYF. Combining the CDR3 with reference TRBV11-2 and TRBJ2-5 gives the whole variable domain EAGVAQSPRYKIIEKRQSVAFWCNPISGHATLYWYQQILGQGPKLLIQFQNNGVVDDSQLPKDRFSAERLKGVDSTLKIQPAKLEDSAVYLCASSSLGVLRQTQYFGPGTRLLVL.

The V and J genes are TRBV10-3 and TRBJ2-1. CDR3 length equals 13 residues. CDR1 ENHRY and CDR2 SYGVKD come from the germline V gene. CDR3 protein: CAISDWDIEEQFF.

The rearrangement links TRBV28 to TRBJ2-2. Germline loops: CDR1 MDHEN, CDR2 SYDVKM. This CDR3 comprises 14 residues. The CDR3 sequence is CASNLGQITGELFF.

CDR3 sequence reads: CASSNSNQETQYF. V gene TRBV7-9 combines with J gene TRBJ2-5. Germline V gene sequence: CDR1 SEHNR, CDR2 FQNEAQ (reference sequence). The CDR3 is 13 residues long.

The chain recombines TRBV29-1 with TRBJ1-1; TCRdb's D call of TRBD1 is untestable without DNA. CDR1 is SQVTM, CDR2 ANQGSEA, per germline. There are 13 residues in the CDR3. The CDR3 loop is CSAPGGSGTEAFF.

This chain uses TRBV14 with TRBJ1-3. The germline V gene has CDR1 SGHDN and CDR2 FVKESK. CDR3 size: 13 residues. The CDR3 sequence: CASRAVSGNTIYF.

The rearrangement links TRBV7-8 to TRBJ2-7. Germline values: CDR1 SGHVS, CDR2 FQNEAQ. The CDR3 contains 13 residues. The CDR3: CASIDLDSYEQYF. The complete variable domain, with remaining parts taken from reference TRBV7-8 and TRBJ2-7, reads GAGVSQSPRYKVAKRGQDVALRCDPISGHVSLFWYQQALGQGPEFLTYFQNEAQLDKSGLPSDRFFAERPEGSVSTLKIQRTQQEDSAVYLCASIDLDSYEQYFGPGTRLTVT.

The chain is built from TRBV18 and TRBJ2-5. Germline loops: CDR1 KGHSH, CDR2 LQKENI. This CDR3 comprises 14 residues. CDR3 sequence reads: CASSPPQLQETQYF.

CDR3 region: CASSLVRGSSTDTQYF. The rearrangement joins TRBV12-3 or TRBV12-4 to TRBJ2-3; TCRdb picks TRBD2, but there is no DNA to check that call. This CDR3 contains 16 residues.

This chain uses TRBV20-1 with TRBJ2-3; TCRdb proposes TRBD2, but this gene call is untestable without DNA. CDR1 DFQATT and CDR2 SNEGSKA come from the germline V gene (reference sequence). There are 15 residues in the CDR3. Here the CDR3 reads CSARERGFYTDTQYF.

V and J are TRBV7-9 and TRBJ2-7; TCRdb picks TRBD1, but there is no DNA to check that call. The CDR3 is 15 residues long. Germline values: CDR1 SEHNR, CDR2 FQNEAQ (reference sequence). The CDR3 spells CASSLNPGLSYEQYF. The complete variable domain, with remaining parts taken from reference TRBV7-9 and TRBJ2-7, reads DTGVSQNPRHKITKRGQNVTFRCDPISEHNRLYWYRQTLGQGPEFLTYFQNEAQLEKSRLLSDRFSAERPKGSFSTLEIQRTEQGDSAMYLCASSLNPGLSYEQYFGPGTRLTVT.

J is TRBJ2-3 and V is TRBV5-1; TCRdb proposes TRBD1, but this gene call is untestable without DNA. This CDR3 region has 17 residues. The germline V gene has CDR1 SGHRS and CDR2 YFSETQ. This chain's CDR3 is CASSEQGPRPNADTQYF.

This chain connects TRBV29-1 to TRBJ2-5; absent DNA, TCRdb's TRBD1 call cannot be checked. The germline CDR1 and CDR2 sequences are SQVTM and ANQGSEA. This CDR3 has 15 amino acids. The CDR3 loop reads CSAAGTPSGRETQYF.

The chain joins TRBV5-5 to TRBJ2-7. Germline assignment: CDR1 SGHKS and CDR2 YYEKEE (reference sequence). The CDR3 has 14 residues. The CDR3 sequence: CASSFHPDLYEQYF.